The TCR beta chain described here comes from a study of blood T cell repertoires in COVID-19. The wider study: Whether acute or convalescent, the COVID-19 samples came from the United States, Italy and Spain. In each case, the material was cDNA or gDNA derived from T cells, B-cell-depleted T cells, or PBMCs.

Germline CDR1 and CDR2: LGHDT and YNNKEL (reference sequence). The V end was cut by 2 bases, the J end by 2 bases, with 10 bases between. This CDR3 contains 15 residues. Recruited during active infection, patients (from Seattle) were subsequently followed longitudinally. Authors' analysis steps: Using reference gene primer amplification, nucleated cell counts were estimated. Sequencing was performed with immunoSEQ multiplex PCR; in TCRdb, only in-frame clones are kept and a portion is missing. The V and J calls and clone size were taken over from that table, and D and trimming were inferred from the DNA. The sample has fewer than 700,000 clones, roughly 89% seen once.

The TCR was taken from a woman between 50 and 59 years old with COVID-19, enrolled during active disease. Sequences were obtained from peripheral blood. This chain joins TRBV3-1 (or the pseudogene TRBV3-2) and TRBJ2-1; D possibly corresponds to TRBD2 (6 bases). Here the CDR3 DNA reads TGTGCCAGCAGCCAAAACGGGGGAACCTACAATGAGCAGTTCTTC. It encodes CASSQNGGTYNEQFF.